Listed here are 5 T cell receptor beta chains from one sample, sequenced in a study of blood T cell repertoires in COVID-19. Assay: immunoSEQ multiplex PCR; the TCRdb copy retains only in-frame clones and omits some. In the table there are around 100,000 clones, under 80% of which are singletons. The specimen sequenced was peripheral blood. These receptors all come from a man in his 70s with active or convalescent COVID-19.

The chain carries TRBV5-6 and TRBJ2-5; a possible D gene is TRBD2 (6 bases). V dropped 0 bases and J dropped 5 bases, with 14 bases sitting between them. This CDR3 has 15 residues. Germline values: CDR1 SGHDT, CDR2 YYEEEE. CDR3 protein: CASSLDPLAKETQYF. The DNA of the CDR3 is TGTGCCAGCAGCTTGGACCCTCTAGCGAAGGAGACCCAGTACTTC.

The rearrangement joins TRBV18 to TRBJ2-3, with a possible D match to TRBD1 (5 bases). Between the trimmed V and J ends, which lost 1 base and 4 bases, there was a span of 12 bases. The CDR3 sequence is 15 residues long. The germline V gene has CDR1 KGHSH and CDR2 LQKENI. The CDR3 loop reads CASSPRQGIADTQYF. CDR3 in DNA: TGTGCCAGCTCACCACGGCAGGGTATAGCAGATACGCAGTATTTT.

The rearrangement uses TRBV5-1 and TRBJ2-2, with 9 positions matching TRBD1. This CDR3 region has 16 residues. The germline gives CDR1 SGHRS, CDR2 YFSETQ. Unmatched junction bases numbered 11, after V lost 3 bases and J lost 8 bases. CDR3 sequence (DNA): TGCGCCAGCAGCTCCTTGGGACAGGGTGTCGAGGGGGAGCTGTTTTTT. This gives the protein CASSSLGQGVEGELFF.

The chain carries TRBV28 and TRBJ2-3; 11 bases are shared with TRBD2. There are 21 residues in the CDR3. With V trimmed by 6 bases and J by 6 bases, 26 bases remained unmatched. Germline V gene sequence: CDR1 MDHEN, CDR2 SYDVKM. CDR3 coding DNA: TGTGCCAGCAGCAACTCTTTCTCCGGGACTAGCGGCGTTAGCTTAGGGGATACGCAGTATTTT. Its translation is CASSNSFSGTSGVSLGDTQYF. The full variable domain, its missing parts supplied by reference TRBV28 and TRBJ2-3, is DVKVTQSSRYLVKRTGEKVFLECVQDMDHENMFWYRQDPGLGLRLIYFSYDVKMKEKGDIPEGYSVSREKKERFSLILESASTNQTSMYLCASSNSFSGTSGVSLGDTQYFGPGTRLTVL.

This sequence joins TRBV10-3 and TRBJ2-7; 12 positions agree with TRBD2. The CDR3 runs to 16 residues. The germline V gene has CDR1 ENHRY and CDR2 SYGVKD. The ends lost 4 bases at V and 4 bases at J; junction bases unmatched: 8. CDR3 sequence (DNA): TGTGCCATCAGTGGGTCGGCTAGCGGGAGGGCATACGAGCAGTACTTC. This gives the protein CAISGSASGRAYEQYF.